This T cell receptor beta chain was identified during a study of regulatory T cells in long-lasting Graves disease. Study results and limitations: Persistent Graves' cases showed lower TCR diversity than newly diagnosed cases.

CDR3 regions were amplified by Arm-PCR using iRepertoire HTBI primers to build TCR beta libraries. TCRdb itself ran the multiplex PCR reads through MiXCR, one entry per CDR3 protein. The sample yields over 450,000 distinct CDR3 sequences, more than 10% seen once. V shed 8 bases and J 9 bases; nucleotides not matched to a gene: 10. The length of the CDR3 is 16 residues. Looked up from germline, CDR1 is MDHEN and CDR2 is SYDVKM. In this sample, this clonotype turned up a few times. Its specificity is not known. The time point: newly diagnosed GD, antithyroid drugs for less than 3 months. After RNA was extracted from PBMCs, the TCR library was made from it. Separately, the same data were catalogued under a study of T cells in Graves' hyperthyroidism and ophthalmopathy. From that paper: Primed by the HTBI set, a first-round RT-PCR was run on the TCR CDR3. Model-based prediction identified ophthalmopathy a median around 6.7 months prior to its onset.

The clonotype was recovered from a woman aged 30 to 39 with Graves disease. The rearrangement uses TRBV28 and TRBJ2-1; 16 bases map to TRBD2. Specimen: peripheral blood mononuclear cells (PBMCs), collected at new diagnosis, from a patient treated with antithyroid drugs. CDR3 in amino acids: CASEVSGLAGGVEQFF. In nucleotides, the CDR3 is TGTGCCAGCGAAGTATCGGGACTAGCGGGAGGGGTTGAGCAGTTCTTC.